The 14 T cell receptor beta chains given below trace back to one sample, sequenced in a study of breast tumors, draining lymph nodes, adjacent tissues. The lymph nodes were axillary draining lymph nodes from breast cancer patients. Using its own MiXCR run on the multiplex PCR reads, TCRdb lists one record per CDR3 protein. Among 130,000 or so distinct CDR3 sequences, around 22% were seen once, and the ten largest hold around 2.6%. The specimen was axillary lymph node tissue. The receptors were gathered from a female donor with breast cancer. Some clones in this sample may be carry-over from other donors' samples.

About this clonotype itself: Just one base apart from a much larger clone, this may be a read error. The chain joins TRBV12-3 or TRBV12-4 to TRBJ1-3; 10 bases match TRBD1. This CDR3 spans 16 amino acids. Trimming at V came to 5 bases and at J to 2 bases, leaving 6 bases not matched to a gene. The CDR3 region has the DNA TGTGCCAGCAGTCTCGACAGGGGGCCACCTGGAAACACCATATATTTT. It encodes CASSLDRGPPGNTIYF.

On this clonotype itself: In this CDR3 the conserved last residue, phenylalanine or tryptophan, is missing, so a read error is likely. V is TRBV3-1 and J is TRBJ2-1; TRBD2 matches at 7 bases. Germline V gives CDR1 LGHDT, CDR2 YNNKEL (reference sequence). This CDR3 comprises 13 residues. In DNA form, the CDR3 reads TGTGCTAGCAGCACAGGACTAGTGTTCGAGCAGTTCTCC. It is translated as CASSTGLVFEQFS.

This clonotype occurred many times. The V call is TRBV6-5, the J call TRBJ2-1; tentative D call: TRBD1 (5 bases). This CDR3 has 14 amino acids. V gave up 2 bases and J gave up 12 bases, with 17 bases separating them. Germline loops: CDR1 MNHEY, CDR2 SVGAGI. DNA for the CDR3: TGTGCCAGCAGTTACCTCCATCCAAGGGGCAGGCAGTTCTTC. Translated: CASSYLHPRGRQFF.

With respect to this clonotype: A clone one base away is much larger, so this may be a read error. The V call is TRBV11-2, the J call TRBJ2-2, with D tentatively TRBD2 (6 bases). The CDR3 spans 16 residues. CDR1 and CDR2 from the germline V gene are SGHAT and FQNNGV. CDR3 nucleotides: TGTGCCAGCAGCGCTCGGGGGAGAGTGAACACCGGGGGGCTGTTTTTT. Translated, it gives CASSARGRVNTGGLFF.

This clonotype was counted at least ten times. The conserved closing phenylalanine or tryptophan is absent in this CDR3, likely reflecting a read error. No DNA is shown, since the ends of the CDR3 on it are uncertain; the CDR3 is the one TCRdb lists. The chain joins TRBV2 to TRBJ2-5. The germline V gene encodes CDR1 SNHLY and CDR2 FYNNEI. The CDR3 is made up of 10 amino acids, end residues included. This CDR3 reads CASSGQGFRI.

Comment on this clonotype: With a much larger clone just one base away, this may be a read error. V usage is TRBV4-1 and J usage is TRBJ2-5; D assignment may be TRBD1 or TRBD2 (5 bases each). Germline CDR1 is MGHRA and CDR2 is YSYEKL. The CDR3 has 17 amino acids. The germline V and J ends were trimmed by 1 base and 2 bases, with 17 bases remaining between them. The CDR3 DNA sequence: TGCGCCAGCAGCCAAGTAATCCGGGGCAGGAGACAAGAGACCCAGTACTTC. Amino acid sequence: CASSQVIRGRRQETQYF.

Points on this clonotype: A much more abundant neighbour one base away suggests this may be a read error. The rearrangement joins TRBV11-2 to TRBJ2-3, with 7 bases lining up with TRBD1. The CDR3 consists of 16 residues. Germline V gene sequence: CDR1 SGHAT, CDR2 FQNNGV. The CDR3, as DNA: TGTGCCAGCAGCCTCAGGACTGGACCGGGGACAGATACGCGGTATTTT. Amino acid sequence: CASSLRTGPGTDTRYF.

The chain couples TRBV12-3 or TRBV12-4 to TRBJ2-2; possibly TRBD2 for D (6 bases). The CDR3 sequence is 15 residues long. Trimming took 6 bases from V and 2 from J, leaving 13 bases between them. The CDR3 sequence: CASSRERKNTGELFF. CDR3 sequence (DNA): TGTGCCAGCAGCCGGGAGCGGAAAAACACCGGGGAGCTGTTTTTT.

This clonotype has ten or more counts. The chain is built from TRBV12-3 or TRBV12-4 and TRBJ2-2; no reliable D call. The CDR3 extends over 16 amino acids. Deletions cut 3 bases from V and 0 bases from J, with 11 bases between. The DNA of the CDR3 is TGTGCCAGCAGTTTTGGTGTTAGCTCGAACACCGGGGAGCTGTTTTTT. Protein product: CASSFGVSSNTGELFF.

A word on this clonotype: Possible read error: a much larger clone is one base away. The CDR3 region has the DNA TGTGCCAGCAGTCACTCGACCAGCTCTGAGCAGTTCTTC. Amino acid sequence: CASSHSTSSEQFF. This chain links TRBV9 with TRBJ2-1; D gene uncertain. The V and J ends lost 5 bases and 9 bases respectively, with 15 bases between them. Germline CDR1 reads SGDLS; CDR2 reads YYNGEE. The CDR3 covers 13 residues. Looking up the rest from reference TRBV9 and TRBJ2-1 gives the full variable domain: DSGVTQTPKHLITATGQRVTLRCSPRSGDLSVYWYQQSLDQGLQFLIQYYNGEERAKGNILERFSAQQFPDLHSELNLSSLELGDSALYFCASSHSTSSEQFFGPGTRLTVL.

Turning to this clonotype: A read error may explain this, as a much larger clone is one base away. The chain has TRBV11-1 and TRBJ2-5; tentative D call: TRBD2 (5 bases). Germline V gene data show CDR1 as SGHAT and CDR2 as FQDESV (reference sequence). This CDR3 contains 14 residues. V lost 4 bases to trimming and J lost 5 bases, with 14 bases between them. CDR3 in amino acids: CASSSRARVETQYF. The CDR3 coding sequence is TGTGCCAGCAGCTCGAGAGCGAGGGTTGAGACCCAGTACTTC.

Concerning this clonotype itself: A read error may be the cause here, since a much bigger clone is one base away. This chain uses TRBV15 with TRBJ2-1, with 9 bases fitting TRBD1. This CDR3 contains 16 residues. V lost 3 bases to trimming and J lost 10 bases; unmatched junction nucleotides: 13. Germline values: CDR1 LNHNV, CDR2 YYDKDF (reference sequence). The DNA for the CDR3 is TGTGCCACCAGCAGTCCCGGGACAGGGCTCGAAGACGAGCAGTTCTTC. Translated: CATSSPGTGLEDEQFF.

This clonotype was observed at least ten times. The gene calls are TRBV6-1 and TRBJ2-1, with 12 bases matching TRBD2. The CDR3 has 19 residues. V dropped 2 bases and J dropped 1; count of bases not matched to a gene: 9. Germline CDR1 is MNHNS and CDR2 is SASEGT. CDR3 in amino acids: CASSERLPGTSGSYNEQFF. In DNA, the CDR3 is TGTGCCAGCAGTGAACGACTCCCCGGGACTAGCGGGTCCTACAATGAGCAGTTCTTC.

By its share, this clonotype is medium-sized. The chain carries TRBV6-5 and TRBJ2-3; no reliable D call. The CDR3 runs to 13 residues. V was trimmed by 0 bases and J by 2 bases, leaving 3 bases between them. Germline V gives CDR1 MNHEY, CDR2 SVGAGI. The CDR3 region has the DNA TGTGCCAGCAGTTACTCAGACACAGATACGCAGTATTTT. This gives the protein CASSYSDTDTQYF.